The 26 T cell receptor beta chains in this list originate from one sample, sequenced in a study of T cells after posttransplantation cyclophosphamide. TCRdb keeps only in-frame clones here, not all; method: immunoSEQ multiplex PCR. The sample contains about 33,000 clones, none occurring once; about 1.2% lies in the top ten. Material: PBMCs. The receptors derive from a girl aged 10-17 years in good health, CMV-negative, and a related stem cell transplant donor.

The sample holds a few counts of this clone. The V and J genes are TRBV5-6 and TRBJ2-7, with 9 bases matching TRBD1. The CDR3 sequence is 15 residues long. Germline CDR1 and CDR2: SGHDT and YYEEEE. V shed 1 base and J 7 bases; nucleotides not matched to a gene: 9. CDR3 in DNA: TGTGCCAGCAGCTTGAACCGGGACAGGGCGAGGGAGCAGTACTTC. Protein: CASSLNRDRAREQYF. The full variable domain, with the rest looked up from reference TRBV5-6 and TRBJ2-7, is DAGVTQSPTHLIKTRGQQVTLRCSPKSGHDTVSWYQQALGQGPQFIFQYYEEEERQRGNFPDRFSGHQFPNYSSELNVNALLLGDSALYLCASSLNRDRAREQYFGPGTRLTVT.

This clone has ten or more counts. The V call is TRBV4-3, the J call TRBJ1-1; unclear D gene. Germline V gene data show CDR1 as LGHNA and CDR2 as YSLEER. CDR3 length: 15 amino acids. V was cut by 0 bases and J by 0 bases, with 8 bases left in between. The CDR3 here is CASSQDNDMNTEAFF. The DNA for the CDR3 is TGCGCCAGCAGCCAAGATAACGACATGAACACTGAAGCTTTCTTT.

This clone was observed at least ten times. The chain links TRBV7-9 to TRBJ2-1, with D hard to call. Germline-derived CDR1 and CDR2 are SEHNR and FQNEAQ (reference sequence). The CDR3 is 14 amino acids. The V end was cut by 1 base, the J end by 4 bases, with 8 bases between. The CDR3 DNA is TGTGCCAGCAGCTTAGTGGGCCAGTACAATGAGCAGTTCTTC. Translating gives CASSLVGQYNEQFF.

This clone was picked up a small number of times. The chain combines TRBV19 with TRBJ1-6; 9 bases line up with TRBD1. From germline, CDR1 is LNHDA and CDR2 SQIVND (reference sequence). CDR3 length: 18 amino acids. V shed 0 bases and J 7 bases; nucleotides not matched to a gene: 10. In DNA, the CDR3 is TGTGCCAGTAGTATAGAAGGGCCCGGGACAGGGAAGAATTCACCCCTCCACTTT. As protein: CASSIEGPGTGKNSPLHF.

This clone was counted many times. The rearrangement links TRBV27 to TRBJ2-7; D is uncertain. V was shortened by 0 bases and J by 1 base, with 13 bases between the two germline ends. This CDR3 is built from 16 residues. Germline CDR1 is MNHEY and CDR2 is SMNVEV (reference sequence). Written as DNA, the CDR3 is TGTGCCAGCAGTTTATCGTTATATACACCTTCCTACGAGCAGTACTTC. This encodes CASSLSLYTPSYEQYF.

This clone has a count of ten or more. The chain couples TRBV6-4 to TRBJ2-1; TRBD2 agrees at 12 bases. Germline V gives CDR1 MRHNA, CDR2 SNTAGT. Germline trimming cut 5 bases from V and 7 bases from J; bases unmatched to any gene: 6. The CDR3 extends over 15 amino acids. As DNA, the CDR3 is TGTGCCAGCAGTCTACTAGCGGGGGGCGGTAATGAGCAGTTCTTC. The encoded protein is CASSLLAGGGNEQFF.

This clone was seen repeatedly, ten times or more. The rearrangement links TRBV2 to TRBJ2-7, with 8 nucleotides matching TRBD2. This CDR3 contains 10 residues. V lost 10 bases and J lost 6; bases outside the gene matches: 2. CDR1 and CDR2 from the germline V gene are SNHLY and FYNNEI. The CDR3 sequence is CATGGVEQYF. The CDR3 DNA reads as TGTGCCACGGGAGGGGTCGAGCAGTACTTC.

This clone was seen only a few times. The CDR3 DNA sequence: TGTGCCAGCGCCCTCCGAGCCTGGACAGATACGCAGTATTTT. Its translation: CASALRAWTDTQYF. This chain connects TRBV7-6 to TRBJ2-3; D gene ambiguous. The CDR3 loop spans 14 amino acids. Germline V gives CDR1 SGHVS, CDR2 FNYEAQ. V was cut by 8 bases and J by 3 bases, with 15 bases left in between. Filled out from reference TRBV7-6 and TRBJ2-3, the complete variable domain reads GAGVSQSPRYKVTKRGQDVALRCDPISGHVSLYWYRQALGQGPEFLTYFNYEAQQDKSGLPNDRFSAERPEGSISTLTIQRTEQRDSAMYRCASALRAWTDTQYFGPGTRLTVL.

This clone has a count of ten or more. V is TRBV4-2 and J is TRBJ2-7; TRBD2 aligns across 8 bases. The V segment lost 0 bases and the J segment 5 bases; nucleotides outside the gene matches: 15. Per germline, CDR1 LGHNA and CDR2 YNFKEQ. CDR3 size: 18 residues. The CDR3 here is CASSQEGGDGGAFDEQYF. The CDR3 region has the DNA TGTGCCAGCAGCCAAGAGGGTGGAGACGGGGGGGCCTTCGACGAGCAGTACTTC.

V usage is TRBV30 and J usage is TRBJ1-6; a weak D match, TRBD1 (6 bases). CDR3 length equals 14 residues. With 5 bases removed from V and 9 bases from J, the gap between germline ends came to 17 bases. Per the germline V gene, CDR1 is GTSNPN and CDR2 is SVGIG (reference sequence). Written as DNA, the CDR3 is TGTGCCTGGGAAGGGGGGGAATTTGTTTCACCCCTCCACTTT. Translation: CAWEGGEFVSPLHF.

The chain links TRBV28 to TRBJ1-5, with a possible D match to TRBD1 (6 bases). V lost 2 bases to trimming and J lost 0 bases, with 8 bases between them. There are 15 residues in the CDR3. Germline V CDR1 and CDR2: MDHEN, SYDVKM. CDR3 nucleotide sequence: TGTGCCAGCAGTTTACTCAGGGGTAGCAATCAGCCCCAGCATTTT. Its translation: CASSLLRGSNQPQHF.

This clone has a count of ten or more. The chain has TRBV19 and TRBJ1-1; 8 nucleotides match TRBD1. The CDR3 is 12 residues long. The germline gives CDR1 LNHDA, CDR2 SQIVND (reference sequence). The V and J ends lost 10 bases and 4 bases, in that order; junction bases with no gene match: 5. The chain's CDR3 is CATMDRATEAFF. Written as DNA, the CDR3 is TGTGCCACTATGGACAGGGCCACTGAAGCTTTCTTT. Variable domain in full (rest from reference TRBV19 and TRBJ1-1): DGGITQSPKYLFRKEGQNVTLSCEQNLNHDAMYWYRQDPGQGLRLIYYSQIVNDFQKGDIAEGYSVSREKKESFPLTVTSAQKNPTAFYLCATMDRATEAFFGQGTRLTVV.

This clone was counted at least ten times. The chain combines TRBV10-1 with TRBJ2-7, with D hard to call. The CDR3 totals 13 residues. Trimming took off 2 bases at V and 6 bases at J, with 11 bases between the two ends. Per germline, CDR1 WNHNN and CDR2 SYGVQD (reference sequence). The CDR3 spells CASSEILTGEQYF. CDR3 nucleotide sequence: TGCGCCAGCAGTGAGATATTAACCGGCGAGCAGTACTTC.

This clone was picked up many times. The chain recombines TRBV5-1 with TRBJ1-2; 9 bases align to TRBD1. Germline V lookup: CDR1 SGHRS, CDR2 YFSETQ. V dropped 0 bases and J dropped 6; count of bases not matched to a gene: 3. The CDR3 loop spans 14 amino acids. Here the CDR3 reads CASSLAGTGNGYTF. In nucleotides, the CDR3 is TGCGCCAGCAGCTTGGCGGGGACAGGGAATGGCTACACCTTC.

The table lists this clone with many counts. CDR3 in amino acids: CASSQGGRAINYGYTF. As DNA, the CDR3 is TGCGCCAGCAGCCAGGGAGGCAGAGCGATTAACTATGGCTACACCTTC. The chain carries TRBV4-1 and TRBJ1-2; D ambiguous. Germline CDR1 MGHRA, CDR2 YSYEKL. Trimming pared 3 bases from V and 1 base from J, leaving 15 bases between. CDR3 size: 16 residues.

The genes are TRBV27 and TRBJ2-5, with 12 nucleotides matching TRBD2. The germline V gene has CDR1 MNHEY and CDR2 SMNVEV (reference sequence). There are 17 residues in the CDR3. Germline trimming cut 2 bases from V and 2 bases from J; bases unmatched to any gene: 6. The CDR3 DNA follows: TGTGCCAGCAGTTTAGGCCCCCTAGCGGGAGGGCAAGAGACCCAGTACTTC. Translated: CASSLGPLAGGQETQYF.

This clone was found many times. V gene TRBV30 combines with J gene TRBJ2-1, with a weak D call TRBD1 (7 bases). The CDR3 runs to 16 residues. Trimming left V 4 bases short and J 8 bases short, with 24 bases between. Germline lookup yields CDR1 GTSNPN and CDR2 SVGIG (reference sequence). CDR3 in DNA: TGTGCCTGGACCCACGGATTGGCAGGGGGGTCGGATGAGCAGTTCTTC. Translated, it gives CAWTHGLAGGSDEQFF.

This clone was counted ten times or more. This sequence joins TRBV5-8 and TRBJ2-2; D not certain. The CDR3 sequence is 14 residues long. Trimming took 4 bases from V and 1 from J, leaving 8 bases between them. The germline V gene encodes CDR1 SGHTS and CDR2 YDEGEE. CDR3 region: CASSPRGNTGELFF. The CDR3 region has the DNA TGTGCCAGCAGCCCGAGAGGGAACACCGGGGAGCTGTTTTTT.

This clone showed up many times. This chain links TRBV11-2 with TRBJ1-2; 7 nucleotides match TRBD1. This CDR3 has 13 amino acids. V gave up 4 bases and J gave up 7 bases; unmatched junction bases: 6. Germline V CDR1 and CDR2: SGHAT, FQNNGV. For the CDR3, the DNA is TGTGCCAGCAGCTCGACAGGGAGGAGTGGCTACACCTTC. It translates to CASSSTGRSGYTF.

This clone was observed a few times. This rearrangement joins TRBV5-1 to TRBJ2-3, with 12 bases aligning to TRBD2. CDR1 and CDR2 from the germline V gene are SGHRS and YFSETQ. The V gene end was trimmed by 4 bases and the J gene end by 6 bases; junction bases not matched to a gene: 12. This CDR3 has 17 amino acids. The CDR3 DNA sequence: TGCGCCAGCAGCCTTCGCCCTAGCGGGGGGGGAGCCGATACGCAGTATTTT. Translating it yields CASSLRPSGGGADTQYF.

This clone has ten or more counts. The chain recombines TRBV5-1 with TRBJ2-7, with a weak D call TRBD1 (6 bases). V lost 0 bases, J lost 3 bases, and 13 bases lay in between. The CDR3 totals 15 residues. Germline V gene sequence: CDR1 SGHRS, CDR2 YFSETQ. In nucleotides, the CDR3 is TGCGCCAGCAGCTTGGAGGGGGTGGATAGCTACGAGCAGTACTTC. It encodes CASSLEGVDSYEQYF.

By its share, this clone is medium-sized. V and J are TRBV6-4 and TRBJ2-1, with D possibly matching TRBD1 (7 bases). Trimming stripped 3 bases from V and 7 bases from J, with 16 bases between. The CDR3 is made up of 15 amino acids. Looked up from germline, CDR1 is MRHNA and CDR2 is SNTAGT. The chain's CDR3 is CASSESQGGGNEQFF. The CDR3 DNA follows: TGTGCCAGCAGTGAAAGTCAGGGGGGCGGGAATGAGCAGTTCTTC.

This clone was found many times. The chain combines TRBV5-1 with TRBJ2-7, with a possible D match to TRBD1 (6 bases). Trimming cost V 4 bases and J 5 bases, with 7 bases left between them. The CDR3 consists of 11 residues. In germline, CDR1 is SGHRS, CDR2 YFSETQ. CDR3 sequence: CASSQGNEQYF. The CDR3, as DNA: TGCGCCAGCAGCCAGGGGAACGAGCAGTACTTC.

This clone was recorded at least ten times. The chain has TRBV7-9 and TRBJ2-7, with D maybe TRBD2 (6 bases). V was shortened by 5 bases and J by 0 bases, with 17 bases between the two germline ends. The CDR3 loop spans 16 amino acids. Germline CDR1 reads SEHNR; CDR2 reads FQNEAQ (reference sequence). The CDR3 nucleotides read TGTGCCAGCAGCCCCCAGCTGGGGACTCACTCCTACGAGCAGTACTTC. Amino acid sequence: CASSPQLGTHSYEQYF.

In the case of this clone: The same CDR3 is also encoded by other DNA sequences in this sample. The chain couples TRBV4-3 to TRBJ1-1; TRBD1 might be the D (5 bases). The CDR3 length is 15 residues. The V gene's germline CDR1 is LGHNA and CDR2 YSLEER. V dropped 4 bases and J dropped 0 bases, with 12 bases sitting between them. CDR3 nucleotide sequence: TGCGCCAGCAGCCCCAGGACACTTATGAACACTGAAGCTTTCTTT. The encoded protein is CASSPRTLMNTEAFF.

The chain employs TRBV11-3 and TRBJ2-1; D is perhaps TRBD1 (5 bases). CDR1 and CDR2 (germline): SGHNT, YENEEA. The CDR3 length is 16 residues. Trimming shortened V by 1 base and J by 2 bases, and 12 bases separated the two germline ends. Here the CDR3 reads CASSLGTGFAYNEQFF. CDR3 nucleotides: TGTGCCAGCAGCTTAGGAACAGGCTTTGCCTACAATGAGCAGTTCTTC.